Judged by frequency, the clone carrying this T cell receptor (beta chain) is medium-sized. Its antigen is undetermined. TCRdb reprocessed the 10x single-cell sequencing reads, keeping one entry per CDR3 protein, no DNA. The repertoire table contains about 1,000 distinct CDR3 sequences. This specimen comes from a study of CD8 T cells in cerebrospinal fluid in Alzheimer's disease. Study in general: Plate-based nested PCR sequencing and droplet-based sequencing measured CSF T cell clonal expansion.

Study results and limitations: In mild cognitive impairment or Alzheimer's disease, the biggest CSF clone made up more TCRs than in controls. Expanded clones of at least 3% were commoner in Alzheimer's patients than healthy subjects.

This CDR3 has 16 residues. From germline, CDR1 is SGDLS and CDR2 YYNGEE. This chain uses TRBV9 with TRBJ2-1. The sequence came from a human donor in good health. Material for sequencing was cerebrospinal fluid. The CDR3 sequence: CASSVTADWSYNEQFF.